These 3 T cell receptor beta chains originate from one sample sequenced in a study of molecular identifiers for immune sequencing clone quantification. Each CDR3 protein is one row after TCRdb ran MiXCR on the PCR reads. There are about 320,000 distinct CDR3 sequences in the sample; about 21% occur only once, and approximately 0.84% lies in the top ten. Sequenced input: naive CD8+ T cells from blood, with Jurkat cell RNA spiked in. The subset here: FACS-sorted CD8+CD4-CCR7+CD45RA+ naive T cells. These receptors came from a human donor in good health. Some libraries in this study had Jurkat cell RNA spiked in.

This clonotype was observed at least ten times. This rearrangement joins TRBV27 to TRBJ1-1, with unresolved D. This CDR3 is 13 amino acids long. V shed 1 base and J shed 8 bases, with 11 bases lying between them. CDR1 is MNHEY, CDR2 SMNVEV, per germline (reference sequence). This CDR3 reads CASSLLSHAEAFF. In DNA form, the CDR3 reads TGTGCCAGCAGTTTATTGTCCCACGCGGAAGCTTTCTTT.

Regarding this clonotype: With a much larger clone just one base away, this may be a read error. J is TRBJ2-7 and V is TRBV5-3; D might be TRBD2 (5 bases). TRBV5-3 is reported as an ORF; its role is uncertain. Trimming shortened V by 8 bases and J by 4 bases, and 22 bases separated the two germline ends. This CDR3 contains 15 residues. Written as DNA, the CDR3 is TGTGCCAGCACCGACCCCCCGGCGAGGACTTACGAGCAGTACTTC. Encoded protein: CASTDPPARTYEQYF.

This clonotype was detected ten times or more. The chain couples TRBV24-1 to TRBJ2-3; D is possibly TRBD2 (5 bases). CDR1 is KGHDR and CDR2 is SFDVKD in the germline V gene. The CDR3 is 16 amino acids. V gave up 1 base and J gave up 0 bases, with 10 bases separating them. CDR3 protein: CATSDLADSSTDTQYF. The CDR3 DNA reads TGTGCCACCAGTGATTTAGCGGACTCTAGCACAGATACGCAGTATTTT.